The sequence of this TCR beta chain was determined in a study of T cell responses to AZD1222 COVID-19 vaccine. Study details: The study pooled second doses at about 4 or about 12 weeks. Overall study findings and caveats: No day 14 peak samples; only post-peak repertoires were characterized.

Details on this clone: Its antigen remains unidentified.

Measured with immunoSEQ multiplex PCR; TCRdb has only the in-frame clones, and not every one. The table has some 120,000 clones, about 90% seen once. This CDR3 comprises 15 residues. The V gene end was trimmed by 3 bases and the J gene end by 8 bases; junction bases not matched to a gene: 4. Germline CDR1 reads SGHVS; CDR2 reads FQNEAQ. The TCR sequence derives from an adult in good health. The source material was peripheral blood, sampled on day 0 of AZD1222 vaccination. This sequence joins TRBV7-8 and TRBJ1-6; 10 positions agree with TRBD1. The CDR3 region has the DNA TGTGCCAGCAGCTTTAGGGGACAGGGGTATTCACCCCTCCACTTT. Its translation is CASSFRGQGYSPLHF.